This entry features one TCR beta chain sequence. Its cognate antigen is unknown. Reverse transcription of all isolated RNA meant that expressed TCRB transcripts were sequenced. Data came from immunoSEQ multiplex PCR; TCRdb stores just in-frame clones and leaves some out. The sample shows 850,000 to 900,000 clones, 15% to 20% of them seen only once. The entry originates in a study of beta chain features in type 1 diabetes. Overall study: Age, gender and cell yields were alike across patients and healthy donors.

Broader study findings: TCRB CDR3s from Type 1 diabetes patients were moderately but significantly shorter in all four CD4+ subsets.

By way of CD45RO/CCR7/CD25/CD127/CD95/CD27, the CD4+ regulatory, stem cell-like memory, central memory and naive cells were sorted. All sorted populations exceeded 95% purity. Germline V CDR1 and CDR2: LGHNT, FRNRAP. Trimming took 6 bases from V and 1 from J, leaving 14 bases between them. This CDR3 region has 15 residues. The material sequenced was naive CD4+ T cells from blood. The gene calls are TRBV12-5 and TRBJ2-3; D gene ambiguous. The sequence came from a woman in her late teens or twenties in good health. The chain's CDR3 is CASGREAPGTDTQYF. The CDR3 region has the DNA TGTGCTAGTGGCCGTGAGGCCCCCGGCACAGATACGCAGTATTTT.